The 24 T cell receptor beta chains in this list originate from one sample, sequenced in a study of blood T cell repertoires in COVID-19 (TCRdb year 2020). Library preparation was by the immunoSEQ multiplex PCR assay. TCRdb stores this immuneACCESS table with in-frame sequences only. Part of the clones is absent; in the studies checked, under half of the shortfall reflects unresolved V genes, and no reason is known for the rest. The sample table lists 250,000 to 400,000 clones, roughly nine tenths of them with a count of one. The ten largest clones represent roughly 2.9% of the sample. The sample was peripheral blood. All receptors derive from a woman in her twenties or thirties with COVID-19, enrolled during active disease.

This rearrangement joins TRBV11-2 to TRBJ2-3, with TRBD2 matching 8 bases. Germline-derived CDR1 and CDR2 are SGHAT and FQNNGV. Germline trimming cut 5 bases from V and 2 bases from J; bases unmatched to any gene: 6. The CDR3 length is 15 residues. The CDR3 reads CASSMGLDSTDTQYF. The CDR3 DNA follows: TGTGCCAGCAGCATGGGACTAGACTCCACAGATACGCAGTATTTT.

This sequence joins TRBV28 and TRBJ2-2; 9 positions match TRBD1. V dropped 5 bases and J dropped 3; count of bases not matched to a gene: 4. The germline V gene encodes CDR1 MDHEN and CDR2 SYDVKM. There are 15 residues in the CDR3. CDR3 nucleotides: TGTGCCAGCAGTCCAGGACAGGGGTACACCGGGGAGCTGTTTTTT. Amino acids: CASSPGQGYTGELFF.

The V call is TRBV4-1, the J call TRBJ2-3; weak D call: TRBD2 (6 bases). The CDR3 spans 16 residues. The germline V gene encodes CDR1 MGHRA and CDR2 YSYEKL. V was cut by 4 bases and J by 0 bases, with 14 bases left in between. The CDR3 spells CASSLGGGASTDTQYF. For the CDR3, the DNA is TGCGCCAGCAGCCTGGGTGGAGGGGCAAGCACAGATACGCAGTATTTT.

The rearrangement links TRBV7-9 to TRBJ1-4; no reliable D call. CDR3 length: 14 amino acids. Trimming removed 3 bases at V and 8 bases at J, with 13 bases between. Germline lookup yields CDR1 SEHNR and CDR2 FQNEAQ (reference sequence). The CDR3, as DNA: TGTGCCAGCAGCTTTGGGGAAGAGGGAGAAAAACTGTTTTTT. It specifies CASSFGEEGEKLFF. The variable domain in full, completed from reference TRBV7-9 and TRBJ1-4, reads DTGVSQNPRHKITKRGQNVTFRCDPISEHNRLYWYRQTLGQGPEFLTYFQNEAQLEKSRLLSDRFSAERPKGSFSTLEIQRTEQGDSAMYLCASSFGEEGEKLFFGSGTQLSVL.

The gene calls are TRBV3-1 (or the pseudogene TRBV3-2) and TRBJ1-1; 7 bases are a match to TRBD1. V was clipped by 6 bases and J by 4 bases; unmatched bases: 8. In germline, CDR1 is LGHDT, CDR2 YNNKEL (reference sequence). The CDR3 spans 14 residues. The CDR3 nucleotides read TGTGCCAGCAGAGGGTACAGGGGAAGCACTGAAGCTTTCTTT. Protein: CASRGYRGSTEAFF.

CDR3 DNA sequence: TGTGCCAGCAGCCCCAGGGCTAGCTACGAGCAGTACTTC. It codes for CASSPRASYEQYF. This chain uses TRBV12-3 or TRBV12-4 with TRBJ2-7; weak D call: TRBD1 (5 bases). The CDR3 is 13 residues long. V dropped 6 bases and J dropped 3 bases, with 12 bases sitting between them.

This clone was observed once. As DNA, the CDR3 is TGTGCCAGCAGCGCGACAGGGGAGAGACAGCCCCAGCATTTT. Translated, it gives CASSATGERQPQHF. The genes are TRBV5-5 and TRBJ1-5; TRBD1 agrees at 8 bases. With 4 bases clipped from V and 7 bases from J, the junction kept 7 bases outside the gene matches. Germline values: CDR1 SGHKS, CDR2 YYEKEE (reference sequence). This CDR3 is built from 14 residues.

The chain uses TRBV12-3 or TRBV12-4 and TRBJ2-7; a weak D match, TRBD2 (5 bases). The CDR3 loop spans 12 amino acids. V was clipped by 6 bases and J by 5 bases, with 11 bases between them. The DNA of the CDR3 is TGTGCCAGCAGCGTACACGGGGACGAGCAGTACTTC. The encoded protein is CASSVHGDEQYF.

The V and J genes are TRBV30 and TRBJ2-2; TRBD2 is a possible D gene (5 bases). From germline, CDR1 is GTSNPN and CDR2 SVGIG (reference sequence). The CDR3 runs 14 residues. Trimming cost V 4 bases and J 1 base, with 10 bases left between them. This chain's CDR3 is CAWKASRNTGELFF. CDR3 bases: TGTGCCTGGAAGGCTAGCAGGAACACCGGGGAGCTGTTTTTT.

J is TRBJ2-2 and V is TRBV19; 9 positions match TRBD2. Germline loops: CDR1 LNHDA, CDR2 SQIVND (reference sequence). The J segment lost 4 bases and the V segment lost 7 bases, leaving 10 bases of the junction unmatched. The CDR3 is 16 residues long. CDR3 in amino acids: CASTIGGRAGTGELFF. The CDR3 nucleotides read TGTGCCAGTACTATCGGCGGGAGGGCCGGCACCGGGGAGCTGTTTTTT.

V gene TRBV27 combines with J gene TRBJ2-7, with D possibly TRBD1 on 6 matching bases. The germline CDR1 and CDR2 sequences are MNHEY and SMNVEV (reference sequence). Trimming removed 3 bases from V and 4 bases from J, with 13 bases in between. This CDR3 is 14 amino acids long. DNA for the CDR3: TGTGCCAGCAGTTTGTCAGGGGAGAGGTACGAGCAGTACTTC. It yields the protein CASSLSGERYEQYF.

This clone was counted a single time. The CDR3 bases are TGTGCCATCAGTGATGGACAGGGGTACCAAGAGACCCAGTACTTC. It yields the protein CAISDGQGYQETQYF. The chain carries TRBV10-3 and TRBJ2-5; 9 nucleotides agree with TRBD1. Germline lookup yields CDR1 ENHRY and CDR2 SYGVKD. This CDR3 is built from 15 residues. The ends lost 3 bases at V and 0 bases at J; junction bases unmatched: 2.

The chain joins TRBV30 to TRBJ1-3, with D possibly matching TRBD1 (5 bases). The germline V and J ends were trimmed by 2 bases and 0 bases, with 8 bases remaining between them. The CDR3 length is 14 residues. Germline loops: CDR1 GTSNPN, CDR2 SVGIG (reference sequence). The CDR3 region is CAWSRGNSGNTIYF. The CDR3 DNA sequence: TGTGCCTGGAGTAGGGGAAACTCTGGAAACACCATATATTTT.

V and J are TRBV7-6 and TRBJ2-2; D may be TRBD1 (5 bases). The V end was cut by 2 bases, the J end by 0 bases, with 10 bases between. The CDR3 covers 16 residues. From germline, CDR1 is SGHVS and CDR2 FNYEAQ. CDR3 sequence reads: CASSLFLDTNTGELFF. The CDR3 DNA reads as TGTGCCAGCAGCTTATTCTTGGACACGAACACCGGGGAGCTGTTTTTT.

The rearrangement uses TRBV29-1 and TRBJ1-1; a possible D gene is TRBD1 (6 bases). CDR1 is SQVTM and CDR2 is ANQGSEA in the germline V gene. V was cut by 7 bases and J by 3 bases, with 15 bases left in between. CDR3 length: 13 residues. The chain's CDR3 is CSGSRGSDTEAFF. CDR3 coding DNA: TGCAGCGGCAGCAGGGGTTCGGACACTGAAGCTTTCTTT.

The rearrangement uses TRBV28 and TRBJ1-1; D is ambiguous. Germline V gene sequence: CDR1 MDHEN, CDR2 SYDVKM. The CDR3 spans 11 residues. Trimming removed 7 bases from V and 1 base from J, with 4 bases in between. The DNA for the CDR3 is TGTGCCAGCACAGAGAACACTGAAGCTTTCTTT. This translates into CASTENTEAFF.

The genes are TRBV28 and TRBJ2-5, with TRBD1 as a possible D gene (6 bases). The CDR3 consists of 15 residues. With 7 bases removed from V and 3 bases from J, the gap between germline ends came to 18 bases. Germline CDR1 reads MDHEN; CDR2 reads SYDVKM. DNA of the CDR3: TGTGCCAGCACCTCCAATTGGGCAGGGGAAGAGACCCAGTACTTC. Its translation is CASTSNWAGEETQYF.

The V and J genes are TRBV30 and TRBJ2-1; TRBD2 matches 14 bases. The germline V gene encodes CDR1 GTSNPN and CDR2 SVGIG (reference sequence). The V gene end was trimmed by 0 bases and the J gene end by 7 bases; junction bases not matched to a gene: 8. The CDR3 consists of 17 residues. The CDR3 is CAWSVKVGLAGDNEQFF. As DNA, the CDR3 is TGTGCCTGGAGTGTAAAGGTGGGACTAGCGGGAGATAATGAGCAGTTCTTC.

Turning to this clone: Other DNA sequences from this sample encode an identical CDR3 as well. The chain couples TRBV3-1 (or the pseudogene TRBV3-2) to TRBJ1-5; D unclear. The V end lost 3 bases, the J end lost 7 bases, and 7 bases lay between the germline ends. The CDR3 runs to 12 residues. The germline gives CDR1 LGHDT, CDR2 YNNKEL (reference sequence). The CDR3 nucleotides are TGTGCCAGCAGCCAGCTCGGGCAGCCCCAGCATTTT. As protein: CASSQLGQPQHF.

The chain employs TRBV5-1 and TRBJ1-4; maybe TRBD1 (6 bases). CDR3 size: 13 residues. Germline CDR1 and CDR2: SGHRS and YFSETQ. Trimming pared 2 bases from V and 11 bases from J, leaving 13 bases between. CDR3 in DNA: TGCGCCAGCAGCTTCACAGGGATCCCCAAACTGTTTTTT. Residues: CASSFTGIPKLFF.

This clone is a singleton in its sample. The V gene is TRBV7-2, the J gene TRBJ1-5; 7 bases align to TRBD1. V dropped 6 bases and J dropped 1; count of bases not matched to a gene: 15. This CDR3 has 18 amino acids. Germline V lookup: CDR1 SGHTA, CDR2 FQGNSA. The CDR3 is CASSRTGVSGWSNQPQHF. CDR3 sequence (DNA): TGTGCCAGCAGTCGTACAGGGGTATCCGGCTGGAGCAATCAGCCCCAGCATTTT. Full variable domain (rest looked up from reference TRBV7-2 and TRBJ1-5): GAGVSQSPSNKVTEKGKDVELRCDPISGHTALYWYRQSLGQGLEFLIYFQGNSAPDKSGLPSDRFSAERTGGSVSTLTIQRTQQEDSAVYLCASSRTGVSGWSNQPQHFGDGTRLSIL.

The chain combines TRBV6-1 with TRBJ1-4; a weak D match, TRBD1 (5 bases). CDR1 is MNHNS and CDR2 is SASEGT in the germline V gene. V lost 3 bases to trimming and J lost 2 bases, with 16 bases between them. The CDR3 contains 17 residues. The CDR3 here is CASSDWARVSTNEKLFF. The CDR3 DNA reads as TGTGCCAGCAGTGATTGGGCCAGGGTGTCGACTAATGAAAAACTGTTTTTT.

This rearrangement joins TRBV6-5 to TRBJ2-6; possible D gene TRBD1, 5 bases. The CDR3 loop spans 15 amino acids. Trimming took 11 bases from V and 0 from J, leaving 14 bases between them. Germline V gene data show CDR1 as MNHEY and CDR2 as SVGAGI. The DNA of the CDR3 is TGTGCCGGTTCTGGCGACAGCTCTGGGGCCAACGTCCTGACTTTC. Translating gives CAGSGDSSGANVLTF.

This clone was found once. Within the sample, other DNA sequences also encode this same CDR3. V and J are TRBV5-5 and TRBJ2-2; D gene unclear. The ends were cut back, 2 bases at V and 5 bases at J, with 4 bases in the middle. The CDR3 has 12 residues. Germline V lookup: CDR1 SGHKS, CDR2 YYEKEE (reference sequence). CDR3 sequence: CASSFSTGELFF. The CDR3 DNA follows: TGTGCCAGCAGCTTTAGTACCGGGGAGCTGTTTTTT.